The 9 T cell receptor beta chains in this list originate from one sample, sequenced in a study of T cell repertoires in cytomegalovirus infection. TCRdb called the reads again in MiXCR, with one record for every CDR3 protein. The sample has about 150,000 distinct CDR3 sequences; 23% are singletons. Sequencing used PBMCs. Receptor source: a human donor in good health (CMV status not recorded). Some clones in this sample may be carry-over from other donors' samples.

This clonotype was seen ten or more times. This chain links TRBV28 with TRBJ2-7; a weak D match, TRBD2 (6 bases). Per germline, CDR1 MDHEN and CDR2 SYDVKM. V lost 8 bases and J 0 bases, leaving 17 bases between the germline ends. CDR3 length equals 15 residues. The CDR3 sequence: CASVSPAGSSYEQYF. The CDR3 DNA follows: TGTGCCAGCGTCTCCCCGGCGGGAAGCTCCTACGAGCAGTACTTC.

Many counts were recorded for this clonotype. This chain links TRBV7-2 with TRBJ2-5; the D gene is possibly TRBD2 (6 bases). The CDR3 totals 15 residues. With 5 bases removed from V and 4 bases from J, the gap between germline ends came to 17 bases. CDR1 and CDR2 from the germline V gene are SGHTA and FQGNSA. Here the CDR3 reads CASSDHFGTSETQYF. For the CDR3, the DNA is TGTGCCAGCAGCGACCATTTCGGGACTTCAGAGACCCAGTACTTC.

The chain joins TRBV5-4 to TRBJ2-2; 8 nucleotides line up with TRBD1. Germline lookup yields CDR1 SGHNT and CDR2 YYREEE (reference sequence). Trimming at V came to 0 bases and at J to 6 bases, leaving 4 bases not matched to a gene. The CDR3 consists of 15 residues. The CDR3 is CASSLGGQVPGELFF. CDR3 nucleotides: TGTGCCAGCAGCTTGGGGGGACAGGTGCCCGGGGAGCTGTTTTTT.

This clonotype showed up many times. The rearrangement joins TRBV7-4 to TRBJ2-3, with D perhaps TRBD2 (5 bases). V was pared by 3 bases and J by 2 bases, with 15 bases between. The CDR3 runs to 16 residues. Looked up from germline, CDR1 is SGHVT and CDR2 is SQSDAQ. Here the CDR3 reads CASSFPQAALTDTQYF. CDR3 in DNA: TGTGCCAGCAGCTTCCCCCAAGCGGCGCTCACAGATACGCAGTATTTT.

This clonotype was found a few times. This chain uses TRBV19 with TRBJ2-1; 14 nucleotides match TRBD2. The CDR3 runs to 15 residues. Germline CDR1 and CDR2: LNHDA and SQIVND (reference sequence). V shed 3 bases, J shed 9 bases, and the junction held 4 bases outside the gene matches. DNA of the CDR3: TGTGCCAGTAGTATCGGACTAGCGGGAGGTGGTGAGCAGTTCTTC. It translates to CASSIGLAGGGEQFF.

This clonotype was picked up a small number of times. CDR3 coding DNA: TGTGCCAGCAGTTTAGACCCAACCGGCTACGAGCAGTACTTC. This translates into CASSLDPTGYEQYF. V is TRBV12-3 or TRBV12-4 and J is TRBJ2-7; D is undetermined. The CDR3 is 14 residues long. V was pared by 1 base and J by 3 bases, with 10 bases between.

V and J are TRBV19 and TRBJ2-7; TRBD2 agrees at 7 bases. Germline trimming cut 4 bases from V and 6 bases from J; bases unmatched to any gene: 15. CDR1 and CDR2 from the germline V gene are LNHDA and SQIVND (reference sequence). CDR3 length equals 16 residues. CDR3 bases: TGTGCCAGTAGTACCCCATCGGGGGGTATTTCGGTCGAGCAGTACTTC. Its protein is CASSTPSGGISVEQYF.

The rearrangement uses TRBV25-1 and TRBJ2-7; D might be TRBD1 or TRBD2, each matching 5 bases. Trimming took 4 bases from V and 7 from J, leaving 11 bases between them. The V gene's germline CDR1 is MGHDK and CDR2 SYGVNS. The CDR3 runs to 12 residues. The CDR3 DNA follows: TGTGCCAGCAGTGGGGGGTTAGGGGAGCAGTACTTC. As protein: CASSGGLGEQYF.

This clonotype was observed at least ten times. This chain joins TRBV24-1 and TRBJ2-1; D possibly corresponds to TRBD1 (5 bases). The CDR3 runs 14 residues. Between the trimmed V and J ends, which lost 5 bases and 10 bases, there was a span of 17 bases. Germline V CDR1 and CDR2: KGHDR, SFDVKD. The chain's CDR3 is CATSGMGPLGEQFF. The CDR3 DNA reads as TGTGCCACCAGTGGAATGGGGCCCCTGGGCGAGCAGTTCTTC.